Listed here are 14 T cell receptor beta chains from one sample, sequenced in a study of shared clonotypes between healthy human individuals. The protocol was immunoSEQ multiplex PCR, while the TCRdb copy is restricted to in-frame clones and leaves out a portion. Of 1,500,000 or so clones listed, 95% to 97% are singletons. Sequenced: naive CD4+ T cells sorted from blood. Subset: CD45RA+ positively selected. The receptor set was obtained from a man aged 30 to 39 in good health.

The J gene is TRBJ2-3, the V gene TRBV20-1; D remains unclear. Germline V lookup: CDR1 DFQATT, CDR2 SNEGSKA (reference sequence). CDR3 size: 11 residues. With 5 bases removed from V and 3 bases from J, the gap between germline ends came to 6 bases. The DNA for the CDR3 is TGCAGTGCTGGAGCTACAGATACGCAGTATTTT. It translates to CSAGATDTQYF.

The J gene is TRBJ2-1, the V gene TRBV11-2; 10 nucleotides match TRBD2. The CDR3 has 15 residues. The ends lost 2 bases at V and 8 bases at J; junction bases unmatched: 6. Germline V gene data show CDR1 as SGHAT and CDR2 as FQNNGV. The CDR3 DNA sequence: TGTGCCAGCAGCTTAAATGGAGCGGGAGGGTATGAGCAGTTCTTC. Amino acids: CASSLNGAGGYEQFF.

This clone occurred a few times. The CDR3 DNA sequence: TGTGCCAGCTCACAGCAATGGAACTATGGCTACACCTTC. Its translation is CASSQQWNYGYTF. The genes are TRBV18 and TRBJ1-2; no firm D call. This CDR3 comprises 13 residues. V gave up 4 bases and J gave up 2 bases, with 8 bases separating them. Per the germline V gene, CDR1 is KGHSH and CDR2 is LQKENI.

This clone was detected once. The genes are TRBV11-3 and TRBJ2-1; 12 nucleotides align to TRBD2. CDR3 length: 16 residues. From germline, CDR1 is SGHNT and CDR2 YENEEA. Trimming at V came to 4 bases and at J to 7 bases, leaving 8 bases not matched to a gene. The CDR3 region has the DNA TGTGCCAGCAGCTACCGACTAGCGGGAGTAGTGAATGAGCAGTTCTTC. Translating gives CASSYRLAGVVNEQFF.

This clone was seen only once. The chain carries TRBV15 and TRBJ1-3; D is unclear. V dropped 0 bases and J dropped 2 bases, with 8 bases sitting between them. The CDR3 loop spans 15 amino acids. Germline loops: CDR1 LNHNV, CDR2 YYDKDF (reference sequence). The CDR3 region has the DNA TGTGCCACCAGCAGAGATCCGCAAACTGGAAACACCATATATTTT. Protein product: CATSRDPQTGNTIYF.

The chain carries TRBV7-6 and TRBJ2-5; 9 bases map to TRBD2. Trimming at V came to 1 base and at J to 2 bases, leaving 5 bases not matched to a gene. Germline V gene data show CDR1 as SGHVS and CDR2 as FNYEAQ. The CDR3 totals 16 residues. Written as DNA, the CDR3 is TGTGCCAGCAGCTTAGATTCTAGCGGGGCACAAGAGACCCAGTACTTC. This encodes CASSLDSSGAQETQYF.

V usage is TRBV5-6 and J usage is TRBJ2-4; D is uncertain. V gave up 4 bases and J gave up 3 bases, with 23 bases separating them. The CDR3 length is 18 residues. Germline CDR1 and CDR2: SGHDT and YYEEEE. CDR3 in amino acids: CASSRESGHVWDKNIQYF. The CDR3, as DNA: TGTGCCAGCAGCCGTGAGTCGGGTCACGTTTGGGACAAAAACATTCAGTACTTC.

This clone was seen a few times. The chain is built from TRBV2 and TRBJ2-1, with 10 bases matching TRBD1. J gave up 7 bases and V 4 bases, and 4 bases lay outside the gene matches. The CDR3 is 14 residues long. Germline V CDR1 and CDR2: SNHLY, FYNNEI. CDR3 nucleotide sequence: TGTGCCAGCAGTGGACAGGGGGCCGGTAATGAGCAGTTCTTC. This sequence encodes CASSGQGAGNEQFF. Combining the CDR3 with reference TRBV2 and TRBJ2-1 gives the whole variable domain EPEVTQTPSHQVTQMGQEVILRCVPISNHLYFYWYRQILGQKVEFLVSFYNNEISEKSEIFDDQFSVERPDGSNFTLKIRSTKLEDSAMYFCASSGQGAGNEQFFGPGTRLTVL.

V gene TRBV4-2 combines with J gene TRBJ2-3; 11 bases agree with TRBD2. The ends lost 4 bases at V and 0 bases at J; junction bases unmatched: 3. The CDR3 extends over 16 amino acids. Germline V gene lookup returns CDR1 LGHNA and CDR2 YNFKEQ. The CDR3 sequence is CASSPRTSGSTDTQYF. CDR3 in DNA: TGTGCCAGCAGCCCTCGGACTAGCGGGAGCACAGATACGCAGTATTTT.

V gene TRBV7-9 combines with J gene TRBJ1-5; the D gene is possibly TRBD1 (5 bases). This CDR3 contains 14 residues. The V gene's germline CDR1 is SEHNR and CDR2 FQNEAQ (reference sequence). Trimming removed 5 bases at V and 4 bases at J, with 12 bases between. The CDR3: CASSPRRTNQPQHF. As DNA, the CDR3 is TGTGCCAGCAGCCCCCGACGGACAAATCAGCCCCAGCATTTT.

CDR3 loop: CASSHRYRGGYNEQFF. In DNA form, the CDR3 reads TGTGCCAGCAGCCATCGGTACAGGGGAGGTTACAATGAGCAGTTCTTC. V and J are TRBV14 and TRBJ2-1, with a possible D match to TRBD1 (7 bases). The CDR3 consists of 16 residues. CDR1 is SGHDN and CDR2 is FVKESK in the germline V gene. The V end was cut by 3 bases, the J end by 4 bases, with 16 bases between.

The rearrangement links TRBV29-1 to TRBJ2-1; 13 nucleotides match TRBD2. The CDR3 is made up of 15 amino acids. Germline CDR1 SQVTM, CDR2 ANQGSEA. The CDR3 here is CSSGTSGTPNNEQFF. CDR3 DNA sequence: TGCAGTTCCGGGACTAGCGGGACCCCTAACAATGAGCAGTTCTTC.

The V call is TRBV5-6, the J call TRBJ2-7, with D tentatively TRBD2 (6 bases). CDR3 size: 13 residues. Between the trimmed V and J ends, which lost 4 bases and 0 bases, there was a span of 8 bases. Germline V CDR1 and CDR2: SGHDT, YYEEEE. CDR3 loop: CASSGRSSYEQYF. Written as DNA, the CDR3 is TGTGCCAGCAGCGGGAGGAGCTCCTACGAGCAGTACTTC.

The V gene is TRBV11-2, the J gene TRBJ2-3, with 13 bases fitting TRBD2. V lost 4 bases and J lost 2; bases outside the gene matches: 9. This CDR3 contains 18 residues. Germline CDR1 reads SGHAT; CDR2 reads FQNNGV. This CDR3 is CASSSLAGGPINTDTQYF. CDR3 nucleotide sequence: TGTGCCAGCAGCTCACTAGCGGGAGGGCCGATCAACACAGATACGCAGTATTTT.